These T cell receptor beta chains were read from a single sample in a study of response to subunit inactivated influenza vaccine. In TCRdb, the RT-PCR reads were re-called with MiXCR into one record per CDR3 protein. The data show roughly 650,000 distinct CDR3 sequences, approximately 14% seen once. The material sequenced was PBMCs from blood, taken 11 to 12 days after vaccination. These receptors all stem from a middle-aged man who received an inactivated influenza vaccine. The CDR3 runs from the conserved cysteine through the conserved F or W. A D gene is named only where the DNA matches it firmly. Size is stated for part of the rows, as once, few or many counts, or as a class when the clone is expanded.

j_call d_call v_call clone_size cdr3_nt cdr3_aa
TRBJ2-3 TRBD1 TRBV29-1 NA TGCAGCGTTGATACGACAGGGGCAGATACGCAGTATTTT CSVDTTGADTQYF
TRBJ2-7 TRBD2 TRBV20-1 few TGCAGTGCTAGAGCCCTTCCTAGCGGGAGGGCCTTTAGCTCCTACGAGCAGTACTTC CSARALPSGRAFSSYEQYF
TRBJ2-7 TRBD1 TRBV6-5 NA TGTGCCAGCAGTTACTCCAGGACAGGGGGAACACCCTACGAGCAGTACTTC CASSYSRTGGTPYEQYF
TRBJ2-3 TRBD2 TRBV20-1 few TGCAGTGCTAGAGATTTACGGGAGGGCCTTTTTTATACGCAGTATTTT CSARDLREGLFYTQYF
TRBJ2-3 NA TRBV5-1 few TGCGCCAGCAGCTCGGATCTGGATACGCAGTATTTT CASSSDLDTQYF
TRBJ1-1 TRBD1 TRBV5-1 few TGCGCCAGCAAAACGGGACAGATTGGTGAAGCTTTCTTT CASKTGQIGEAFF
TRBJ2-5 TRBD2 TRBV7-9 NA TGTGCCAGCAGCATCCGACTAGCGGTCGGGGAGACCCAGTACTTC CASSIRLAVGETQYF
TRBJ2-7 NA TRBV4-2 few TGTGCCAGCAGCCAAGGAACCGCTGCGGGGGAGCAGTACTTC CASSQGTAAGEQYF
TRBJ1-4 NA TRBV7-9 few TGTGCCAGCAGCTTAGGAGGTTCCGACGAAAAACTGTTTTTT CASSLGGSDEKLFF
TRBJ2-7 TRBD2 TRBV28 NA TGTGCCAGCAGTTTTGCAGCGGGGGGCGGGTACGAGCAGTACTTC CASSFAAGGGYEQYF
TRBJ1-1 TRBD1 TRBV4-1 NA TGCGCCAGCAGCCATCCAGGGGGCTACACTGAAGCTTTCTTT CASSHPGGYTEAFF
TRBJ1-2 NA TRBV7-2 NA TGTGCCAGCAGCTTATACCTGAACTATGGCTACACCTTC CASSLYLNYGYTF
TRBJ1-5 NA TRBV7-8 few TGTGCCAGCAGCTTAGCCGGACGTGAGTGGGAGCCCCAGCATTTT CASSLAGREWEPQHF
TRBJ2-7 NA TRBV3-1 NA TGTGCCAGCAGCGATTATGTCTCCTACGAGCAGTACTTC CASSDYVSYEQYF
TRBJ1-1 NA TRBV7-2 NA TGTGCCAGCAGCCTCACGAGGTCCTCGAACACTGAAGCTTTCTTT CASSLTRSSNTEAFF
TRBJ2-2 TRBD2 TRBV3-1 NA TGTGCCAGCAGCCAAGTCGCTAGCGGGGGGGCAAACACCGGGGAGCTGTTTTTT CASSQVASGGANTGELFF
TRBJ2-1 NA TRBV6-2/TRBV6-3 NA TGTGCCAGCAGTACTTTCTTGTGGGCAGAGTACAATGAGCAGTTCTTC CASSTFLWAEYNEQFF
TRBJ2-7 NA TRBV25-1 once TGTGCCAGCAGTTGGGGGACCAGGGGCTACGAGCAGTACTTC CASSWGTRGYEQYF
TRBJ2-5 TRBD1 TRBV7-9 NA TGTGCCAGCAGCTTCGGACCGGGACAGGGGACTCAAGAGACCCAGTACTTC CASSFGPGQGTQETQYF
TRBJ1-1 TRBD1 TRBV2 NA TGTGCCAGCAGTGAACAGGACAGGGTCACTGAAGCTTTCTTT CASSEQDRVTEAFF
TRBJ1-3 NA TRBV5-6 few TGTGCCAGCAGCTTGGCCGCAGGGTATGGAAACACCATATATTTT CASSLAAGYGNTIYF
TRBJ2-7 NA TRBV6-1 NA TGTGCCAGCAGGTCCGGGTATCAGTCCGAGCAGTACTTC CASRSGYQSEQYF
TRBJ1-1 NA TRBV29-1 NA TGCAGCGTTGAACGGGGAATGAGGACTGAAGCTTTCTTT CSVERGMRTEAFF
TRBJ2-7 NA TRBV7-9 many TGTGCCAGCAGCACCCGGGACAACTCCTACGAGCAGTACTTC CASSTRDNSYEQYF
TRBJ2-3 TRBD2 TRBV6-2/TRBV6-3 NA TGTGCCAGCAGAATGACCGGGACTAGCGGGTTGAATACGCAGTATTTT CASRMTGTSGLNTQYF
TRBJ2-7 TRBD1 TRBV7-9 few TGTGCCAGCAGCTCGGGACAGAGTAAATACGAGCAGTACTTC CASSSGQSKYEQYF
TRBJ2-1 TRBD2 TRBV20-1 few TGCAGTGCTACGGGACTAGTAGGCAATGAGCAGTTCTTC CSATGLVGNEQFF
TRBJ2-1 TRBD2 TRBV20-1 few TGCAGTGCTAGAGGACTAGCGTCGCTTTACAATGAGCAGTTCTTC CSARGLASLYNEQFF
TRBJ2-1 TRBD2 TRBV28 few TGTGCCAGCAGTTTATCTAGCGGGGGGTCCTATGAGCAGTTCTTC CASSLSSGGSYEQFF
TRBJ2-1 TRBD1 TRBV6-1 many TGTGCCAGCAGTACGACAGGGGAACAGTTCTTC CASSTTGEQFF
TRBJ2-2 TRBD1 TRBV6-1 NA TGTGCCAGCAGCCATCGACAGGGACCCACGGAGCTGTTTTTT CASSHRQGPTELFF
TRBJ1-1 NA TRBV28 few TGTGCCAGCAGCCCAGGTACTATAGGACACCCGAACACTGAAGCTTTCTTT CASSPGTIGHPNTEAFF
TRBJ2-1 TRBD2 TRBV29-1 NA TGCAGCGTCATAGCGGGAGGGAGGTACAATGAGCAGTTCTTC CSVIAGGRYNEQFF
TRBJ1-1 NA TRBV3-1 few TGTGCCAGCAGCCCAGAGTCCACTGAAGCTTTCTTT CASSPESTEAFF
TRBJ2-7 NA TRBV18 few TGTGCCAGCTCACCCGCAAATTACGAGCAGTACTTC CASSPANYEQYF
TRBJ2-5 NA TRBV12-3/TRBV12-4 once TGTGCCAGCAGTTTTGGTGGGCAGCAAGAGACCCAGTACTTC CASSFGGQQETQYF
TRBJ2-7 TRBD2 TRBV20-1 NA TGCAGTGCCGCTAGCGGGGCCTACGAGCAGTACTTC CSAASGAYEQYF
TRBJ2-1 NA TRBV20-1 NA TGCAGTGCTAGAGATCCGAGCGGGTCATCGGGCTCCTACAATGAGCAGTTCTTC CSARDPSGSSGSYNEQFF
TRBJ2-7 TRBD1 TRBV14 NA TGTGCCAGCAGCCAAGACCCCCAGGGGTGGTGGCAGGGGGTCGAGCAGTACTTC CASSQDPQGWWQGVEQYF
TRBJ2-7 NA TRBV10-3 many TGTGCCATCAGTGCGACCGGGACAAAGGGCGAGCAGTACTTC CAISATGTKGEQYF
TRBJ2-1 TRBD2 TRBV24-1 NA TGTGCCACCAGTGCCACTAGCGGGAGGTATGGGAATGAGCAGTTCTTC CATSATSGRYGNEQFF
TRBJ2-7 TRBD1 TRBV6-2/TRBV6-3 few TGTGCCAGCAAGCGACAGGGACCCCTCAGGGACGAGCAGTACTTC CASKRQGPLRDEQYF
TRBJ1-2 NA TRBV29-1 many TGCAGCGTTAATCGGGACGGTGGTGGCTACACCTTC CSVNRDGGGYTF
TRBJ2-3 NA TRBV7-9 NA TGTGCCAGCAGCTTTGTAGATACGCAGTATTTT CASSFVDTQYF
TRBJ2-5 NA TRBV15 few TGTGCCACCAGCAGATTCAAGGAAGAGACCCAGTACTTC CATSRFKEETQYF
TRBJ2-2 NA TRBV5-6 NA TGTGCCAGCAGCTCCCCGGCGGTCACCGGGGAGCTGTTTTTT CASSSPAVTGELFF
TRBJ2-3 NA TRBV6-6 NA TGTGCCAGCAGTTACTTTACCCCGAGCACAGATACGCAGTATTTT CASSYFTPSTDTQYF
TRBJ2-5 NA TRBV11-2 NA TGTGCCAGCACCGGAAGGGACATCCTGTACCAAGAGACCCAGTACTTC CASTGRDILYQETQYF
TRBJ2-5 NA TRBV5-1 few TGCGCCAGCAGCCAGATAAAGGGGCGAGGAGAGACCCAGTACTTC CASSQIKGRGETQYF
TRBJ1-1 NA TRBV6-2/TRBV6-3 many TGTGCCAGCAGAAACCTACAGGGCCGATACACTGAAGCTTTCTTT CASRNLQGRYTEAFF
TRBJ1-2 NA TRBV3-1 many TGTGCCAGCAGCCAAGGAAGGACCTTCAACTATGGCTACACCTTC CASSQGRTFNYGYTF
TRBJ2-2 NA TRBV5-1 many TGCGCCAGCAGCCCCTCACGGGGAGGCTCTAACACCGGGGAGCTGTTTTTT CASSPSRGGSNTGELFF
TRBJ2-7 NA TRBV7-2 few TGTGCCAGCAGCTTAGGGCCTAGCGAGGTATACGAGCAGTACTTC CASSLGPSEVYEQYF
TRBJ2-1 NA TRBV27 NA TGTGCCAGCAGTTTTAATAGCGGAAAATACAATGAGCAGTTCTTC CASSFNSGKYNEQFF
TRBJ1-2 NA TRBV7-2 few TGTGCCAGCAGCTTAGGGGACCCCGTGGGCGGCTACACCTTC CASSLGDPVGGYTF